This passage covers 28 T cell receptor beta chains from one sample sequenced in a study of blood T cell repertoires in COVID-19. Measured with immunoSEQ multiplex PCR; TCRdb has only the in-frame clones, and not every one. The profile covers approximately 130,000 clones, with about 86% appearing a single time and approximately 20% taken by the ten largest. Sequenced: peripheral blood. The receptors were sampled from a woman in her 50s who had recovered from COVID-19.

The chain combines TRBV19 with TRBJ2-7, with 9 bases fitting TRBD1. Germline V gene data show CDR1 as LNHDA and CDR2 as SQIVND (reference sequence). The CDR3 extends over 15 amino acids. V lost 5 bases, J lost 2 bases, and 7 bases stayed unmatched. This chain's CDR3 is CASSSPGQGAYEQYF. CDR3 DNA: TGTGCCAGTAGTTCCCCGGGACAGGGCGCCTACGAGCAGTACTTC.

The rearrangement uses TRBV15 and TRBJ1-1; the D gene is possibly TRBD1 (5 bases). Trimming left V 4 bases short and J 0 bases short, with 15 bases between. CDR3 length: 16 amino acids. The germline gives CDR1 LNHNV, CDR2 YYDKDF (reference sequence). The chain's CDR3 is CATSISHRFMNTEAFF. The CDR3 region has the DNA TGTGCCACCAGCATATCCCACAGGTTCATGAACACTGAAGCTTTCTTT.

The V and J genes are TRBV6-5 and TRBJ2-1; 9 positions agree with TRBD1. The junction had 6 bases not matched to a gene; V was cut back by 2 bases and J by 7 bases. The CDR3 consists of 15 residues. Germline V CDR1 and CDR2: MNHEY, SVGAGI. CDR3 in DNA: TGTGCCAGCAGTTACCCGACAGGGGGAAAGAATGAGCAGTTCTTC. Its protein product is CASSYPTGGKNEQFF.

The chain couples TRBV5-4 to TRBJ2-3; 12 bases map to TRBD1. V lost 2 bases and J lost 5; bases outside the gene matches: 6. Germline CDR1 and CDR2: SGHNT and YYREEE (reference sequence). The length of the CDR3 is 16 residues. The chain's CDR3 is CASSFGGQGAGDTQYF. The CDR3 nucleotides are TGTGCCAGCAGCTTCGGGGGACAGGGGGCAGGAGATACGCAGTATTTT.

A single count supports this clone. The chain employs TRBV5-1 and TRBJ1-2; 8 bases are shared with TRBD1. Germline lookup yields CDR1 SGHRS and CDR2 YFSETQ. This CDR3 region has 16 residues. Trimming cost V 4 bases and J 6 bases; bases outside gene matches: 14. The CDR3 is CASSRGDPGGFDGYTF. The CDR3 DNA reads TGCGCCAGCAGCCGCGGCGATCCAGGGGGCTTTGATGGCTACACCTTC.

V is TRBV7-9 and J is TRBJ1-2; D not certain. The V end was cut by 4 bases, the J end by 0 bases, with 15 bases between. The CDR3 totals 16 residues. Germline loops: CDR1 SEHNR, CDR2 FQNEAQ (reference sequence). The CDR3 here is CASSSTIGQANYGYTF. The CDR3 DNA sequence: TGTGCCAGCAGCTCCACTATCGGCCAAGCTAACTATGGCTACACCTTC.

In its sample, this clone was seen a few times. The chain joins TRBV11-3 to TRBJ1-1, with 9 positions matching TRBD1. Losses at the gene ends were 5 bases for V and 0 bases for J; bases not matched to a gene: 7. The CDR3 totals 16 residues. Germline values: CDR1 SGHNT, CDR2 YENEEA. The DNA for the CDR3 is TGTGCCAGCAGCCGCTGGACAGGGGACATGAACACTGAAGCTTTCTTT. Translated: CASSRWTGDMNTEAFF. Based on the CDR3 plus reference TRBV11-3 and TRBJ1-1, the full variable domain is EAGVVQSPRYKIIEKKQPVAFWCNPISGHNTLYWYLQNLGQGPELLIRYENEEAVDDSQLPKDRFSAERLKGVDSTLKIQPAELGDSAVYLCASSRWTGDMNTEAFFGQGTRLTVV.

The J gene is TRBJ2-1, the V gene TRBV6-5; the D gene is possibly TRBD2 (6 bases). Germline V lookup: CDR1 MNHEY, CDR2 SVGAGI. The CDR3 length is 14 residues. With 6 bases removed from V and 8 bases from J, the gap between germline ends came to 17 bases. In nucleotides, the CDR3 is TGTGCCAGCAGGTTGCTAGCCGAGCGGGATGAGCAGTTCTTC. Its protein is CASRLLAERDEQFF.

The CDR3 DNA reads as TGTGCCAGCAGCCCGAGCGGGACAGGGGGCTTCACTGAAGCTTTCTTT. Its translation is CASSPSGTGGFTEAFF. The chain combines TRBV7-9 with TRBJ1-1; 12 bases fit TRBD1. CDR3 length equals 16 residues. The ends lost 5 bases at V and 4 bases at J; junction bases unmatched: 8. CDR1 SEHNR and CDR2 FQNEAQ come from the germline V gene (reference sequence).

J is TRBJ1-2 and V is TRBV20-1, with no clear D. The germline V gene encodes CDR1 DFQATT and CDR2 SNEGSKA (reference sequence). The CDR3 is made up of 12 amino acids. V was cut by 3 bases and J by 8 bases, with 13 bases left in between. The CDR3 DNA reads TGCAGTGCTAGTAAATCGGAGGAGGGCTACACCTTC. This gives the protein CSASKSEEGYTF.

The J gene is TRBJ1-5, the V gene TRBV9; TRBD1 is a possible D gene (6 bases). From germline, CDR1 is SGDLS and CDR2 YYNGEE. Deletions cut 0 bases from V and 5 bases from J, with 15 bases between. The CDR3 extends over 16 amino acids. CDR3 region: CASSVGTGREYQPQHF. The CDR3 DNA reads TGTGCCAGCAGCGTAGGAACAGGGAGGGAGTATCAGCCCCAGCATTTT.

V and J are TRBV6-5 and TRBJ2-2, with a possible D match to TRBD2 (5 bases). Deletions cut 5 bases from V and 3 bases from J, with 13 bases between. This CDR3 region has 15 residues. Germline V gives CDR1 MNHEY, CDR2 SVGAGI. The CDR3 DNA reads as TGTGCCAGCAGTCCGAGGGCTCGGGACACCGGGGAGCTGTTTTTT. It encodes CASSPRARDTGELFF.

CDR3 sequence (DNA): TGTGCCAGCAGCTTGGTCGGGGGAACTGGGGCCAACGTCCTGACTTTC. Residues: CASSLVGGTGANVLTF. This rearrangement joins TRBV5-6 to TRBJ2-6, with a tentative D call TRBD2 (6 bases). The CDR3 is 16 amino acids. The germline gives CDR1 SGHDT, CDR2 YYEEEE. V dropped 0 bases and J dropped 2 bases, with 9 bases sitting between them.

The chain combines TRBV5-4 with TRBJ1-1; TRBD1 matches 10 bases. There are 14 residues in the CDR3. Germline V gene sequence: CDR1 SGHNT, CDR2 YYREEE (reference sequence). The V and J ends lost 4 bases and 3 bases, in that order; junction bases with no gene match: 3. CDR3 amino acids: CASSATGGYTEAFF. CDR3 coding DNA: TGTGCCAGCAGCGCGACAGGGGGCTACACTGAAGCTTTCTTT.

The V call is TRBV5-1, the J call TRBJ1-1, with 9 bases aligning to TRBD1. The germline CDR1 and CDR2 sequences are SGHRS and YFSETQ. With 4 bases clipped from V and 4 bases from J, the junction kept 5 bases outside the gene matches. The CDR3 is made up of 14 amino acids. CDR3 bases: TGCGCCAGCAGCCTCGGGACAGGGAGCACTGAAGCTTTCTTT. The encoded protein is CASSLGTGSTEAFF.

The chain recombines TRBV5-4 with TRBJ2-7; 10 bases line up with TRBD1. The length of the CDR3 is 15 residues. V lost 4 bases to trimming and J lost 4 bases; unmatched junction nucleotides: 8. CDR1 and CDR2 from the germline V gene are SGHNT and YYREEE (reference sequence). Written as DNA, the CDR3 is TGTGCCAGCAGCCATTGGGGACAGGGGATATACGAGCAGTACTTC. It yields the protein CASSHWGQGIYEQYF.

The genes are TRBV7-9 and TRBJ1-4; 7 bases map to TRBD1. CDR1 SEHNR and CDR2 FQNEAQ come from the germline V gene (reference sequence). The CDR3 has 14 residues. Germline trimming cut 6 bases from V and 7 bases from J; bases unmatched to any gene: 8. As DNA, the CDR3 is TGTGCCAGCAGTTTCGACAGGGCGGGTGAAAAACTGTTTTTT. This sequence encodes CASSFDRAGEKLFF.

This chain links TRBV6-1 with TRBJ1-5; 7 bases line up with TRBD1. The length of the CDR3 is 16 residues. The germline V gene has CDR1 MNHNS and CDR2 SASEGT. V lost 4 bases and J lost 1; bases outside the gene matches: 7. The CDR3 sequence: CASSAVRGLSNQPQHF. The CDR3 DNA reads TGTGCCAGCAGTGCTGTCAGGGGGTTGAGCAATCAGCCCCAGCATTTT.

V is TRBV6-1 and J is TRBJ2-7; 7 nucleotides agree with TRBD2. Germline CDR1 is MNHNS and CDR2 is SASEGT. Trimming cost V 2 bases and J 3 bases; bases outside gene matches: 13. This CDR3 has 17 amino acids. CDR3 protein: CASSEKGRASGLYEQYF. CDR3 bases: TGTGCCAGCAGTGAAAAGGGGCGGGCTAGCGGACTCTACGAGCAGTACTTC.

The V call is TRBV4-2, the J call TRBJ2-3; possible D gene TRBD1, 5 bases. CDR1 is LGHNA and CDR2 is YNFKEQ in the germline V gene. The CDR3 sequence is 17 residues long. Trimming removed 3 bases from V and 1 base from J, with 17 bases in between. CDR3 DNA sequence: TGTGCCAGCAGCCAGGGCCCCCTCAGGGCCGGCACAGATACGCAGTATTTT. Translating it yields CASSQGPLRAGTDTQYF.

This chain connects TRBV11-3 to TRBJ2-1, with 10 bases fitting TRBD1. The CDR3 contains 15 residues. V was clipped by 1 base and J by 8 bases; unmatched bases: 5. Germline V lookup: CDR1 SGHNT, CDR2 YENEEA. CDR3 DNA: TGTGCCAGCAGCTTAGCCGACAGGGGGCAGGATGAGCAGTTCTTC. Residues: CASSLADRGQDEQFF.

CDR3: CASSLNSGEQYF. The DNA for the CDR3 is TGTGCCAGCAGCTTAAACTCCGGGGAGCAGTACTTC. This chain links TRBV11-2 with TRBJ2-7; D remains unclear. The CDR3 runs to 12 residues. Germline values: CDR1 SGHAT, CDR2 FQNNGV. V lost 2 bases, J lost 7 bases, and 9 bases lay in between.

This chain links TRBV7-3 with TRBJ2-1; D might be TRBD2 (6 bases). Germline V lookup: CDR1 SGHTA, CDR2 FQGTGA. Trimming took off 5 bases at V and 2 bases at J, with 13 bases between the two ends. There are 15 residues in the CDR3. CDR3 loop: CASSQSSAAYNEQFF. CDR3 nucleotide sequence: TGTGCCAGCAGCCAATCTAGCGCCGCCTACAATGAGCAGTTCTTC.

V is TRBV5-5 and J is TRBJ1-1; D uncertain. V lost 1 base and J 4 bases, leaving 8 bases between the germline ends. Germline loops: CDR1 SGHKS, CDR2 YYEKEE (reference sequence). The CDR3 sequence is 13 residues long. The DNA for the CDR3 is TGTGCCAGCAGCTTGATTGGCTTCACTGAAGCTTTCTTT. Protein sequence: CASSLIGFTEAFF.

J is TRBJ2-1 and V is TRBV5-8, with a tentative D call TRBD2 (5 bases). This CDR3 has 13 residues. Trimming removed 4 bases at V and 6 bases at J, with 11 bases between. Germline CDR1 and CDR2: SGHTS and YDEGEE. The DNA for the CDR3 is TGTGCCAGCAGCCAAGGACTTTCCAATGAGCAGTTCTTC. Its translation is CASSQGLSNEQFF.

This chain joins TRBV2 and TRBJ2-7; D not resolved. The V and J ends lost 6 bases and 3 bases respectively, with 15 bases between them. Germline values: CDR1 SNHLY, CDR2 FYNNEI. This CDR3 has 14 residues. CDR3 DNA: TGTGCCAGCAGGCCCCAATCGGGTGTCTACGAGCAGTACTTC. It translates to CASRPQSGVYEQYF. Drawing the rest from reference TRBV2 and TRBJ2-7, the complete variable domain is EPEVTQTPSHQVTQMGQEVILRCVPISNHLYFYWYRQILGQKVEFLVSFYNNEISEKSEIFDDQFSVERPDGSNFTLKIRSTKLEDSAMYFCASRPQSGVYEQYFGPGTRLTVT.

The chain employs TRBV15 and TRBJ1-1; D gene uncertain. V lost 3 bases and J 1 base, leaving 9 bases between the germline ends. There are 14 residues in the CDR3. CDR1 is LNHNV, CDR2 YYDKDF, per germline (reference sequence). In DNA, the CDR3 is TGTGCCACCAGCAGGGAAGGGAGGAACACTGAAGCTTTCTTT. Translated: CATSREGRNTEAFF.

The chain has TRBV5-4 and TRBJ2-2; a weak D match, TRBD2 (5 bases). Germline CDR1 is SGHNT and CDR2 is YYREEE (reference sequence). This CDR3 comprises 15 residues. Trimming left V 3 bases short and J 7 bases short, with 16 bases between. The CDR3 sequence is CASSSGPVEGGELFF. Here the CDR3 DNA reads TGTGCCAGCAGCTCCGGACCGGTTGAGGGCGGGGAGCTGTTTTTT.